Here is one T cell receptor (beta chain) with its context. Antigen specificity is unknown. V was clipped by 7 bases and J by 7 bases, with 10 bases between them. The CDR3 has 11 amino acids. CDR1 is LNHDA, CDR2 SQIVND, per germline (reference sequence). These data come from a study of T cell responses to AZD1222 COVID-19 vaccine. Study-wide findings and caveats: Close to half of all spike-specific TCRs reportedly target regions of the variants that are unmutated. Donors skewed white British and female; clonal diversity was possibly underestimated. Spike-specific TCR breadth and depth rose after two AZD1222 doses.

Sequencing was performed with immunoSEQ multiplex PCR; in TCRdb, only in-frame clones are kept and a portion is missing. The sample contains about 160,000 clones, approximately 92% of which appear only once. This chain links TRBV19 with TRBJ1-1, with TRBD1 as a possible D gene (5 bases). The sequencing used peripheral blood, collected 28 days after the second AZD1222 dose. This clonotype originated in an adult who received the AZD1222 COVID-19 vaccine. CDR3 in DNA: TGTGCCAGTACCGTGGGGGGTGAAGCTTTCTTT. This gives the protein CASTVGGEAFF. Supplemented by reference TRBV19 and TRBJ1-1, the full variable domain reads DGGITQSPKYLFRKEGQNVTLSCEQNLNHDAMYWYRQDPGQGLRLIYYSQIVNDFQKGDIAEGYSVSREKKESFPLTVTSAQKNPTAFYLCASTVGGEAFFGQGTRLTVV.